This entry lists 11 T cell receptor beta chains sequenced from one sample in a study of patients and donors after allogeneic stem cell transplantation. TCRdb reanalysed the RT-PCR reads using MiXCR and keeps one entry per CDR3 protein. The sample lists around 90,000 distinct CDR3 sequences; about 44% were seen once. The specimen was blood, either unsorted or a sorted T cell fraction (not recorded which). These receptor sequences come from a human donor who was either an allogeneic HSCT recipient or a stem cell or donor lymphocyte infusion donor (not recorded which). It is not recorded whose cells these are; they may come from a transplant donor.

This chain's CDR3 is CSVDGGGNSYEQYF. In DNA form, the CDR3 reads TGCAGCGTTGACGGCGGGGGGAACTCCTACGAGCAGTACTTC. This sequence joins TRBV29-1 and TRBJ2-7, with TRBD2 identical over 8 bases. The V and J ends lost 3 bases and 0 bases, in that order; junction bases with no gene match: 4. The germline CDR1 and CDR2 sequences are SQVTM and ANQGSEA. The CDR3 has 14 amino acids.

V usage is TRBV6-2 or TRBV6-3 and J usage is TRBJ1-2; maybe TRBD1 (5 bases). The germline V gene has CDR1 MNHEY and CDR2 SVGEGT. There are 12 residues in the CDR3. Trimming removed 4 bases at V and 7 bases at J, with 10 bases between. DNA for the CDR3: TGTGCCAGCAGTTTCTCAGGGACTGGCTACACCTTC. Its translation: CASSFSGTGYTF.

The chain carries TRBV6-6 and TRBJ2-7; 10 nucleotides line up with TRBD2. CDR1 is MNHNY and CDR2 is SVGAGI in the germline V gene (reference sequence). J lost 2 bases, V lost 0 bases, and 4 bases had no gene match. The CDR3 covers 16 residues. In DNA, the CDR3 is TGTGCCAGCAGTTACTCGGGACTAGCGAAGGCCTACGAGCAGTACTTC. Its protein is CASSYSGLAKAYEQYF.

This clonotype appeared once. CDR3 protein: CASSLQGGGYTF. The CDR3 bases are TGCGCCAGCAGCTTACAGGGAGGCGGCTACACCTTC. The chain recombines TRBV5-1 with TRBJ1-2; D is possibly TRBD1 (6 bases). Germline V CDR1 and CDR2: SGHRS, YFSETQ. The CDR3 runs to 12 residues. Trimming cost V 2 bases and J 8 bases, with 10 bases left between them.

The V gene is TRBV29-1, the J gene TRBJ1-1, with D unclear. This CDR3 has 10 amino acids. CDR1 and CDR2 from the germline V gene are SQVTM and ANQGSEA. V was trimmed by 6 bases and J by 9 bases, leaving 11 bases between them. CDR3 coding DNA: TGCAGCGTGAACGCAGGTAAAGCTTTCTTT. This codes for CSVNAGKAFF. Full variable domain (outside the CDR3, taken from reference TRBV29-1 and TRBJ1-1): SAVISQKPSRDICQRGTSLTIQCQVDSQVTMMFWYRQQPGQSLTLIATANQGSEATYESGFVIDKFPISRPNLTFSTLTVSNMSPEDSSIYLCSVNAGKAFFGQGTRLTVV.

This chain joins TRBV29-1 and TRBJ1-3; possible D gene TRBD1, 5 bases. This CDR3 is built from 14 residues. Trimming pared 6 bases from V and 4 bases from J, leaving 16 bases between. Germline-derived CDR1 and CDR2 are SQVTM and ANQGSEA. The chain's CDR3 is CSVVQGLEGNTIYF. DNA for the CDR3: TGCAGCGTAGTCCAGGGCTTGGAAGGAAACACCATATATTTT.

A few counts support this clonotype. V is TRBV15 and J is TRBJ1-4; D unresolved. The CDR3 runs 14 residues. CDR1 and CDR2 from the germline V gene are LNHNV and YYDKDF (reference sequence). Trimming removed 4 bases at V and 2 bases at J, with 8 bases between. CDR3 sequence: CATSTVWTNEKLFF. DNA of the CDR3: TGTGCCACCAGCACGGTTTGGACTAATGAAAAACTGTTTTTT.

CDR3 protein: CASSLDRGYQPQHF. CDR3 sequence (DNA): TGTGCCAGCAGCTTAGACAGGGGTTATCAGCCCCAGCATTTT. V and J are TRBV28 and TRBJ1-5; 8 bases are shared with TRBD1. Trimming at V came to 6 bases and at J to 5 bases, leaving 6 bases not matched to a gene. The CDR3 has 14 residues. Germline V gene lookup returns CDR1 MDHEN and CDR2 SYDVKM.

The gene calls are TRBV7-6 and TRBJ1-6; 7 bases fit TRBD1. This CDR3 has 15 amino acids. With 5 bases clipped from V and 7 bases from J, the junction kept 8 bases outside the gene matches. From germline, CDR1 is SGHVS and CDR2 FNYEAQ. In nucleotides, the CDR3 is TGTGCCAGCAGCGCGTGGACAGGTCTAAATTCACCCCTCCACTTT. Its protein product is CASSAWTGLNSPLHF.

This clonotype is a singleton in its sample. The CDR3: CASSLAALAGAPETQYF. The CDR3 DNA follows: TGCGCCAGCAGCTTGGCCGCCCTAGCGGGAGCACCAGAGACCCAGTACTTC. The J gene is TRBJ2-5, the V gene TRBV5-1, with 10 bases aligning to TRBD2. Germline V CDR1 and CDR2: SGHRS, YFSETQ. The CDR3 spans 17 residues. The junction had 9 bases not matched to a gene; V was cut back by 0 bases and J by 4 bases.

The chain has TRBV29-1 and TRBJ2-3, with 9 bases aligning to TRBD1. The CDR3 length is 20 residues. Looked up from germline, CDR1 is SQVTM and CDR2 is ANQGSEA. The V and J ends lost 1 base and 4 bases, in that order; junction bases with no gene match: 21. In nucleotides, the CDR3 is TGCAGCGTTGAAGGGCGGTGGGTCGACGTGATGGACAGGGGCGCAGATACGCAGTATTTT. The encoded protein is CSVEGRWVDVMDRGADTQYF.